A single sample is the source of the 25 T cell receptor beta chains below, sequenced in a study of regulatory and conventional T cells in RAG deficiency. Profiled with immunoSEQ multiplex PCR; TCRdb holds only in-frame clones, not every one. Of around 30,000 clones detected, about 88% appear once; the ten largest clones hold roughly an eighth. The sample was also linked to a second study, of regulatory T cells. That report notes: The primer mix had 52 TRBV and 13 TRBJ primers.

Material: CD8+ T cells sorted from blood. All receptors come from a human donor in good health.

The chain combines TRBV6-5 with TRBJ2-3; D tentatively fits TRBD1 or TRBD2 (5 bases each). The V gene's germline CDR1 is MNHEY and CDR2 SVGAGI. V lost 1 base to trimming and J lost 4 bases, with 15 bases between them. The CDR3 runs 16 residues. The CDR3 sequence is CASSYYLPGTPDTQYF. Here the CDR3 DNA reads TGTGCCAGCAGTTACTACCTCCCCGGGACCCCAGATACGCAGTATTTT.

This clone was counted once. This sequence joins TRBV30 and TRBJ1-2, with D possibly matching TRBD1 (6 bases). V lost 6 bases and J 13 bases, leaving 15 bases between the germline ends. The CDR3 is made up of 10 amino acids. CDR1 GTSNPN and CDR2 SVGIG come from the germline V gene (reference sequence). CDR3 sequence (DNA): TGTGCCTGCTTCTCAACAGGGTCCACCTTC. Its translation is CACFSTGSTF.

This clone has more than one count but fewer than ten. The DNA for the CDR3 is TGTGCCATACAGGACAGCCACTCTGGAAACACCATATATTTT. Residues: CAIQDSHSGNTIYF. The J gene is TRBJ1-3, the V gene TRBV28, with D possibly matching TRBD1 (6 bases). The CDR3 has 14 residues. V lost 10 bases and J 0 bases, leaving 13 bases between the germline ends. Per germline, CDR1 MDHEN and CDR2 SYDVKM.

The count of this clone is one. The DNA of the CDR3 is TGTGCCAGTACCCCGACAGGTTCGGTCACTGAAGCTTTCTTT. Translating gives CASTPTGSVTEAFF. V and J are TRBV19 and TRBJ1-1; a possible D gene is TRBD1 (6 bases). The germline V and J ends were trimmed by 7 bases and 4 bases, with 16 bases remaining between them. Per germline, CDR1 LNHDA and CDR2 SQIVND (reference sequence). The CDR3 covers 14 residues. Drawing the rest from reference TRBV19 and TRBJ1-1, the complete variable domain is DGGITQSPKYLFRKEGQNVTLSCEQNLNHDAMYWYRQDPGQGLRLIYYSQIVNDFQKGDIAEGYSVSREKKESFPLTVTSAQKNPTAFYLCASTPTGSVTEAFFGQGTRLTVV.

This clone was counted once. The chain couples TRBV19 to TRBJ2-1; possibly TRBD2 for D (6 bases). Germline CDR1 reads LNHDA; CDR2 reads SQIVND (reference sequence). Trimming took off 5 bases at V and 7 bases at J, with 15 bases between the two ends. This CDR3 region has 14 residues. CDR3 region: CASSGGIRLNEQFF. The DNA for the CDR3 is TGTGCCAGTAGTGGCGGGATACGACTGAATGAGCAGTTCTTC.

This chain connects TRBV5-1 to TRBJ2-1, with D tentatively TRBD2 (6 bases). The length of the CDR3 is 16 residues. Germline V gene sequence: CDR1 SGHRS, CDR2 YFSETQ. With 0 bases removed from V and 4 bases from J, the gap between germline ends came to 14 bases. CDR3 residues: CASSLAGGAGYNEQFF. The CDR3 DNA follows: TGCGCCAGCAGCTTGGCCGGCGGGGCGGGATACAATGAGCAGTTCTTC.

This chain joins TRBV28 and TRBJ1-1; D ambiguous. The ends were cut back, 1 base at V and 5 bases at J, with 5 bases in the middle. Germline CDR1 is MDHEN and CDR2 is SYDVKM. The CDR3 totals 12 residues. The DNA for the CDR3 is TGTGCCAGCAGTTTATCCAGGACTGAAGCTTTCTTT. It specifies CASSLSRTEAFF.

The DNA for the CDR3 is TGTGCCAGCAGTGAATATACGGACACCATATATTTT. Its translation is CASSEYTDTIYF. The genes are TRBV25-1 and TRBJ1-3; D is undetermined. Trimming left V 0 bases short and J 8 bases short, with 5 bases between. This CDR3 is 12 amino acids long. The germline gives CDR1 MGHDK, CDR2 SYGVNS.

In its sample, this clone was seen once. V gene TRBV27 combines with J gene TRBJ2-6, with D possibly TRBD2 on 7 matching bases. V lost 0 bases and J 0 bases, leaving 15 bases between the germline ends. The V gene's germline CDR1 is MNHEY and CDR2 SMNVEV (reference sequence). This CDR3 region has 19 residues. The CDR3 spells CASSLSIGGLGSGANVLTF. The CDR3 nucleotides are TGTGCCAGCAGTTTATCGATCGGGGGGCTTGGCTCTGGGGCCAACGTCCTGACTTTC.

J is TRBJ2-1 and V is TRBV5-6; maybe TRBD2 (6 bases). Germline V gene sequence: CDR1 SGHDT, CDR2 YYEEEE. The CDR3 is made up of 17 amino acids. Trimming took off 3 bases at V and 1 base at J, with 17 bases between the two ends. As DNA, the CDR3 is TGTGCCAGCAGCTCGCCGGGGGAAGTCCAGTCCTACAATGAGCAGTTCTTC. Protein: CASSSPGEVQSYNEQFF.

The chain links TRBV19 to TRBJ1-2; D uncertain. Germline CDR1 is LNHDA and CDR2 is SQIVND (reference sequence). The V end was cut by 3 bases, the J end by 4 bases, with 12 bases between. The CDR3 spans 14 residues. The CDR3 coding sequence is TGTGCCAGTAGTATTATGGGGTCCGGCTATGGCTACACCTTC. This encodes CASSIMGSGYGYTF. The variable domain in full, with the rest retrieved from reference TRBV19 and TRBJ1-2, is DGGITQSPKYLFRKEGQNVTLSCEQNLNHDAMYWYRQDPGQGLRLIYYSQIVNDFQKGDIAEGYSVSREKKESFPLTVTSAQKNPTAFYLCASSIMGSGYGYTFGSGTRLTVV.

The chain links TRBV30 to TRBJ2-5, with D maybe TRBD1 (5 bases). V lost 2 bases, J lost 3 bases, and 10 bases lay in between. Germline CDR1 reads GTSNPN; CDR2 reads SVGIG (reference sequence). The CDR3 loop spans 13 amino acids. CDR3 DNA: TGTGCCTGGAGTAGTTCAGGGAAAGAGACCCAGTACTTC. This encodes CAWSSSGKETQYF.

The chain is built from TRBV19 and TRBJ2-1; the D is unclear. V was cut by 6 bases and J by 1 base, with 4 bases left in between. This CDR3 is 12 amino acids long. Per the germline V gene, CDR1 is LNHDA and CDR2 is SQIVND (reference sequence). The CDR3 DNA reads TGTGCCAGTAGCCTGTCCTACAATGAGCAGTTCTTC. This codes for CASSLSYNEQFF. The entire variable domain, with the rest obtained from reference TRBV19 and TRBJ2-1, is as follows: DGGITQSPKYLFRKEGQNVTLSCEQNLNHDAMYWYRQDPGQGLRLIYYSQIVNDFQKGDIAEGYSVSREKKESFPLTVTSAQKNPTAFYLCASSLSYNEQFFGPGTRLTVL.

V gene TRBV6-1 combines with J gene TRBJ2-1; either TRBD1 or TRBD2 may supply D (6 bases each). CDR1 MNHNS and CDR2 SASEGT come from the germline V gene. The CDR3 has 18 amino acids. With 2 bases removed from V and 7 bases from J, the gap between germline ends came to 24 bases. In nucleotides, the CDR3 is TGTGCCAGCAGTGAATTAGGAGGGGGGTCTATCCTAGGGAATGAGCAGTTCTTC. Its translation: CASSELGGGSILGNEQFF.

The genes are TRBV6-4 and TRBJ2-3; 11 nucleotides line up with TRBD2. Germline V CDR1 and CDR2: MRHNA, SNTAGT. The CDR3 sequence is 15 residues long. Losses at the gene ends were 6 bases for V and 2 bases for J; bases not matched to a gene: 4. The CDR3 DNA sequence: TGTGCCAGCAGCCCTAGCGGGGGGACCACAGATACGCAGTATTTT. It is translated as CASSPSGGTTDTQYF.

For this clone: Other DNA variants within this sample encode the same CDR3. The chain has TRBV6-5 and TRBJ2-3; 8 positions agree with TRBD1. This CDR3 is 16 amino acids long. After removal of 4 bases from V and 2 bases from J, the junction contained 8 bases not matched to a gene. Germline V gene lookup returns CDR1 MNHEY and CDR2 SVGAGI. CDR3 region: CASSSGQGLYTDTQYF. The CDR3 DNA sequence: TGTGCCAGCAGTTCCGGACAGGGTCTTTACACAGATACGCAGTATTTT.

The chain links TRBV5-1 to TRBJ1-1; perhaps TRBD1 as D (6 bases). This CDR3 spans 14 amino acids. Germline V CDR1 and CDR2: SGHRS, YFSETQ. V lost 2 bases and J lost 2, with 10 bases in between. The CDR3 DNA is TGCGCCAGCAGCTTAGGACAGAGCAACACTGAAGCTTTCTTT. Translation: CASSLGQSNTEAFF.

The V and J genes are TRBV5-1 and TRBJ1-1; 8 bases map to TRBD1. CDR1 is SGHRS, CDR2 YFSETQ, per germline. The V gene end was trimmed by 7 bases and the J gene end by 1 base; junction bases not matched to a gene: 6. The CDR3 runs 14 residues. The CDR3 loop is CASGRQGPNTEAFF. Here the CDR3 DNA reads TGCGCCAGCGGAAGACAGGGGCCGAACACTGAAGCTTTCTTT.

The V call is TRBV7-9, the J call TRBJ1-2; a possible D gene is TRBD1 (5 bases). The CDR3 is made up of 14 amino acids. Trimming stripped 5 bases from V and 4 bases from J, with 14 bases between. Germline V gives CDR1 SEHNR, CDR2 FQNEAQ (reference sequence). The CDR3 region has the DNA TGTGCCAGCAGCCTCGGTGAGGGGTCCTATGGCTACACCTTC. This codes for CASSLGEGSYGYTF.

V gene TRBV27 combines with J gene TRBJ2-5, with TRBD2 matching 9 bases. J lost 5 bases, V lost 2 bases, and 6 bases had no gene match. The CDR3 is made up of 15 amino acids. Germline V gene data show CDR1 as MNHEY and CDR2 as SMNVEV (reference sequence). The CDR3 reads CASSLGGGRDETQYF. CDR3 nucleotides: TGTGCCAGCAGTTTAGGGGGCGGGAGGGATGAGACCCAGTACTTC.

The gene calls are TRBV19 and TRBJ1-5; 8 positions agree with TRBD1. CDR3 length: 14 residues. The germline CDR1 and CDR2 sequences are LNHDA and SQIVND (reference sequence). With 7 bases clipped from V and 6 bases from J, the junction kept 8 bases outside the gene matches. DNA for the CDR3: TGTGCCAGTAATATGCAGGGGGCAGGTCAGCCCCAGCATTTT. This sequence encodes CASNMQGAGQPQHF.

The J gene is TRBJ1-2, the V gene TRBV29-1; unclear D gene. V was shortened by 2 bases and J by 8 bases, with 12 bases between the two germline ends. The germline CDR1 and CDR2 sequences are SQVTM and ANQGSEA. CDR3 length: 12 amino acids. CDR3 protein: CSVELLGYGYTF. For the CDR3, the DNA is TGCAGCGTTGAATTGCTGGGTTACGGCTACACCTTC.

The count of this clone is one. J is TRBJ2-7 and V is TRBV7-8; possible D gene TRBD2, 6 bases. Trimming stripped 1 base from V and 2 bases from J, with 15 bases between. The CDR3 covers 16 residues. Germline V gene data show CDR1 as SGHVS and CDR2 as FQNEAQ. CDR3 bases: TGTGCCAGCAGCTTAGAGTGGGACGGGGGAACCTACGAGCAGTACTTC. Protein: CASSLEWDGGTYEQYF.

In this sample, this clone turned up a few times. The V gene is TRBV6-1, the J gene TRBJ1-5; D not resolved. Trimming removed 6 bases at V and 3 bases at J, with 15 bases between. The CDR3 runs 15 residues. The germline V gene encodes CDR1 MNHNS and CDR2 SASEGT. The CDR3: CASREPGALNQPQHF. CDR3 DNA sequence: TGTGCCAGCAGAGAACCGGGAGCCCTCAATCAGCCCCAGCATTTT.

The chain carries TRBV27 and TRBJ1-1, with unresolved D. CDR1 MNHEY and CDR2 SMNVEV come from the germline V gene (reference sequence). V gave up 5 bases and J gave up 5 bases, with 18 bases separating them. CDR3 length: 15 amino acids. CDR3 bases: TGTGCCAGCAGTCCAAACCCGGTGATGGGTACTGAAGCTTTCTTT. Translating gives CASSPNPVMGTEAFF.